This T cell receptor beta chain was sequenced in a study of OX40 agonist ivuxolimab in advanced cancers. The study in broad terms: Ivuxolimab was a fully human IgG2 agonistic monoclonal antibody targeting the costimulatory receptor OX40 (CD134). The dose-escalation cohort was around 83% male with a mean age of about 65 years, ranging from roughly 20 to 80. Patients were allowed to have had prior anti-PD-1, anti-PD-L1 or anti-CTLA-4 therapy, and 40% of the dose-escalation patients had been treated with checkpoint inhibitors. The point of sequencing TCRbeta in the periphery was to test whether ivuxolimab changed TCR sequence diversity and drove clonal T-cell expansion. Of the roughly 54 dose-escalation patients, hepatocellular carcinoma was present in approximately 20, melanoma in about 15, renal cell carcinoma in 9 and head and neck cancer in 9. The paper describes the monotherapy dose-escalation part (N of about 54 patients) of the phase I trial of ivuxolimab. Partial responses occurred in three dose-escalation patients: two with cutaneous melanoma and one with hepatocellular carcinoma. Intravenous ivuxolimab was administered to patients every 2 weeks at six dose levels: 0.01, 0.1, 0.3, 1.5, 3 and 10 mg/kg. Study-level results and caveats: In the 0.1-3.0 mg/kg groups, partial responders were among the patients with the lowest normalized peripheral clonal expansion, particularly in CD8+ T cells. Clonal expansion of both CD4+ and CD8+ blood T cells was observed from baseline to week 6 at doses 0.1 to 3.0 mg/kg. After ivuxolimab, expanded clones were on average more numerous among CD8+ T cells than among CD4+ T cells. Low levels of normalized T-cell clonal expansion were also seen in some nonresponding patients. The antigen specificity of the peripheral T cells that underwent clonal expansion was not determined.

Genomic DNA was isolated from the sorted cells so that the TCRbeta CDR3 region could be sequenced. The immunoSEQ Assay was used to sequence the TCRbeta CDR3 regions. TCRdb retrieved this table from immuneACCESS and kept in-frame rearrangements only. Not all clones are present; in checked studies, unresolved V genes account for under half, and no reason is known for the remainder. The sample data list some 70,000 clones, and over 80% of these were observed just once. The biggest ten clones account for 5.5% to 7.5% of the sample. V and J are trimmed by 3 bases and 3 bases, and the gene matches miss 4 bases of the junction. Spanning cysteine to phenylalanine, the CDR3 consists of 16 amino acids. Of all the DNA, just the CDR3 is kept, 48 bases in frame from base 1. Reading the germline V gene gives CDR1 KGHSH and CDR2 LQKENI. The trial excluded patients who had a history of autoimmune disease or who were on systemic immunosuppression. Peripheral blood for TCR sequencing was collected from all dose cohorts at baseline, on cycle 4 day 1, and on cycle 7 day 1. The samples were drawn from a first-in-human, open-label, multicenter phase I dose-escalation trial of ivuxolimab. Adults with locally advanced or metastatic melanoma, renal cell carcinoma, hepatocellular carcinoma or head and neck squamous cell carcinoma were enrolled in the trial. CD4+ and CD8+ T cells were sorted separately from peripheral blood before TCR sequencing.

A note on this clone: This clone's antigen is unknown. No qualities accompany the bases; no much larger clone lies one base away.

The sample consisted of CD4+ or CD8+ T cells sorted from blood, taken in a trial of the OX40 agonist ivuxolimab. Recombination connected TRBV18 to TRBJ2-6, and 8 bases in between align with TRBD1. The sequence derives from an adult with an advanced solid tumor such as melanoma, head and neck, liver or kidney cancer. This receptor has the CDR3 CASSPDRDVGANVLTF. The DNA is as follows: TGTGCCAGCTCACCGGACAGGGACGTTGGGGCCAACGTCCTGACTTTC.